This TCR beta chain was retrieved from a study of regulatory T cells in long-lasting Graves disease. Study information: Newly diagnosed Graves' patients had under 3 months of antithyroid drugs.

For TCR beta, libraries came from iRepertoire HTBI primers and Arm-PCR of CDR3 regions. Each CDR3 protein gets one entry after TCRdb re-called the multiplex PCR reads with MiXCR. The sample lists a few hundred thousand distinct CDR3 sequences, 20% occurring once. Time point given: newly diagnosed GD, antithyroid drugs for less than 3 months. The TCR library used RNA extracted from PBMCs. A single count supports this clonotype. CDR3 length: 19 residues. V lost 3 bases to trimming and J lost 1 base; unmatched junction nucleotides: 9. Germline CDR1 reads LNHNV; CDR2 reads YYDKDF (reference sequence). The origin of this receptor is a female donor with Graves disease. Sequenced material: peripheral blood mononuclear cells (PBMCs), taken at new diagnosis, from a patient treated with antithyroid drugs. The V call is TRBV15, the J call TRBJ2-4, with 13 bases matching TRBD2. This chain's CDR3 is CATSRKIGLAGEAKNIQYF. CDR3 sequence (DNA): TGTGCCACCAGCAGGAAAATAGGACTAGCGGGAGAGGCCAAAAACATTCAGTACTTC. Variable domain in full (rest from reference TRBV15 and TRBJ2-4): DAMVIQNPRYQVTQFGKPVTLSCSQTLNHNVMYWYQQKSSQAPKLLFHYYDKDFNNEADTPDNFQSRRPNTSFCFLDIRSPGLGDTAMYLCATSRKIGLAGEAKNIQYFGAGTRLSVL.